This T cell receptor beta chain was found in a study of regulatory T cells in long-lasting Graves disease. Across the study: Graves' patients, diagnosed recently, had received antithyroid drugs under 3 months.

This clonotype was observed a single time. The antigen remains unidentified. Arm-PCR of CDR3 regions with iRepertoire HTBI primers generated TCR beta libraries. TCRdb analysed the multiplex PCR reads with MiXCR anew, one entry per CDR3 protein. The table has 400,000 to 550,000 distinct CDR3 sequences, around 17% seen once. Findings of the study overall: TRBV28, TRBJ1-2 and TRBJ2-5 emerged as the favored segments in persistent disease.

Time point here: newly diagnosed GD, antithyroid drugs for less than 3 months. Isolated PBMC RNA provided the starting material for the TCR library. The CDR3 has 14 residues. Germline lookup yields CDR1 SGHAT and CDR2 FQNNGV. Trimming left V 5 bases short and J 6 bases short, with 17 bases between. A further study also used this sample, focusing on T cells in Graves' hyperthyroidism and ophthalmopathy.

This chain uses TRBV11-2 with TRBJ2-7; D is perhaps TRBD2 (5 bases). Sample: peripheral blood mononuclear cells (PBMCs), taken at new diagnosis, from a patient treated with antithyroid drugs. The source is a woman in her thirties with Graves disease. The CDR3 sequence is CASSAQIRELEQYF. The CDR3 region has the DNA TGTGCCAGCAGCGCACAGATTCGGGAACTCGAGCAGTACTTC. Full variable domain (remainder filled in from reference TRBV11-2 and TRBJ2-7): EAGVAQSPRYKIIEKRQSVAFWCNPISGHATLYWYQQILGQGPKLLIQFQNNGVVDDSQLPKDRFSAERLKGVDSTLKIQPAKLEDSAVYLCASSAQIRELEQYFGPGTRLTVT.